This record looks at one T cell receptor beta chain sequence and its context. Trimming shortened V by 8 bases and J by 0 bases, and 10 bases separated the two germline ends. CDR1 and CDR2 from the germline V gene are MNHEY and SVGAGI. The CDR3 consists of 14 residues. This entry comes from a study of CD4 T cell repertoires in COVID-19. The overall study: Other coronavirus spike proteins restimulated relabeled CFSE-low cells expanded with IL-2 for 10 days.

The method was immunoSEQ multiplex PCR; TCRdb's version includes in-frame clones alone and lacks a portion of them. The sample lists approximately 79,000 clones, around 82% occurring once. The genes are TRBV6-5 and TRBJ1-4, with a possible D match to TRBD1 (6 bases). This sample comprised CD4+ T cells from peripheral blood, obtained after recovery from COVID-19. The clonotype comes from a human donor who had COVID-19. CDR3 region: CASGGRSTNEKLFF. As DNA, the CDR3 is TGTGCCAGCGGGGGGCGGTCAACTAATGAAAAACTGTTTTTT.